The source of this T cell receptor (beta chain) is a study of T cell changes during pregnancy in multiple sclerosis (dated by TCRdb to about 2019). About the full investigation: Changes in the T cell repertoire over the course of pregnancy were examined in this study in women with multiple sclerosis.

In regard to this clone: Its antigen is not yet known. The sample holds no much larger clone one base away, and base qualities are not on file.

Preparation of the library involved the immunoSEQ multiplex PCR assay. TCRdb stores this immuneACCESS table with in-frame sequences only. Part of the clones is absent; in the studies checked, under half of the shortfall reflects unresolved V genes, and no reason is known for the rest. The sample includes about 52,000 clones, with roughly 92% observed a single time. The ten largest clones represent around 0.25% of the sample. In the germline V gene, CDR1 corresponds to SGHNT and CDR2 to YENEEA. Cut back by 5 bases and 4 bases, the V and J ends lie 12 bases apart. From the cysteine up to the phenylalanine, the CDR3 has a length of 14 residues. CDR3 DNA only is kept here, 42 bases in frame from base 1.

The rearrangement joined TRBV11-3 to TRBJ2-1; the D gene is perhaps TRBD2, from 5 matching bases. Sequenced here: CD4+ T cells from peripheral blood mononuclear cells, sampled in the third trimester of pregnancy. The TCR was taken from a female donor with multiple sclerosis, enrolled in a pregnancy study. The CDR3 protein sequence reads: CASSPGSGYNEQFF. The sequenced DNA is TGTGCCAGCAGCCCCGGGTCGGGATACAATGAGCAGTTCTTC.